This is a list of T cell receptor beta chains from one sample in a study of spatial heterogeneity in lung cancer. TCRdb reanalysed the 5' RACE reads using MiXCR and keeps one entry per CDR3 protein. Here the sample spans fewer than 20,000 distinct CDR3 sequences, more than 6.5% being singletons. The specimen was lung tumor tissue, collected at surgery. All receptors derive from a male donor with early-stage non-small cell lung cancer. The CDR3 runs from the conserved cysteine through the conserved F or W. Fields, in order: V gene, clone size, CDR3 length, D gene, J gene, CDR3 DNA, CDR3 protein. The D gene is left open where the match is weak. Not every row has a clone size; where given, it reads once, few, many or a size class.

TRBV5-1	many	13	NA	TRBJ2-7	TGCGCCAGCAGCTTGGAAGGGGAATACGAGCAGTACTTC	CASSLEGEYEQYF
TRBV10-3	many	14	NA	TRBJ2-1	TGTGCCATCGCGAGGGTCAGCTCCTACAATGAGCAGTTCTTC	CAIARVSSYNEQFF
TRBV20-1	many	15	TRBD1	TRBJ2-7	TGCAGTGCTCCACCTTTGGACAGGGACTCCTACGAGCAGTACTTC	CSAPPLDRDSYEQYF
TRBV7-6	many	12	NA	TRBJ2-5	TGTGCCAGCAGCTTAGGGGTGGAGACCCAGTACTTC	CASSLGVETQYF
TRBV18	many	12	NA	TRBJ2-5	TGTGCCAGCACCAGAGGTCGAGAGACCCAGTACTTC	CASTRGRETQYF
TRBV7-9	many	15	NA	TRBJ1-2	TGTGCCAGCACCCCTAAAGGGACCAGTGGCTATGGCTACACCTTC	CASTPKGTSGYGYTF
TRBV20-1	NA	11	NA	TRBJ2-7	TGCAGTGCTAGATATCGCCTCGAGCAGTACTTC	CSARYRLEQYF
TRBV27	many	13	NA	TRBJ1-1	TGTGCCAGCAGTTTATTCGAAGACACTGAAGCTTTCTTT	CASSLFEDTEAFF
TRBV30	many	12	NA	TRBJ2-3	TGTGCCTGGGTTCATCTCGGAGATACGCAGTATTTT	CAWVHLGDTQYF
TRBV2	many	13	NA	TRBJ2-2	TGTGCCAGCAGTGCAGAGAACACCGGGGAGCTGTTTTTT	CASSAENTGELFF
TRBV7-2	medium-sized	15	TRBD1	TRBJ2-5	TGTGCCAGCACCATCGGGGCGGGGACAGGAGAGACCCAGTACTTC	CASTIGAGTGETQYF
TRBV7-2	few	15	NA	TRBJ2-7	TGTGCCAGCAGCTTAGCGAGACGTGGGGACTACGAGCAGTACTTC	CASSLARRGDYEQYF
TRBV28	many	13	TRBD2	TRBJ2-7	TGTGCCAGCAGCCCAGGCGGGGGGTACGAGCAGTACTTC	CASSPGGGYEQYF
TRBV7-8	hyperexpanded	15	NA	TRBJ2-2	TGTGCCAGCAGCTTAGGGGGGGCGAACACCGGGGAGCTGTTTTTT	CASSLGGANTGELFF
TRBV2	many	14	NA	TRBJ2-3	TGTGCCAATATTCTAGCGGACAGTACAGATACGCAGTATTTT	CANILADSTDTQYF
TRBV4-3	few	15	NA	TRBJ1-1	TGCGCCAGCAGCCAAGAATTCAGTATGAACACTGAAGCTTTCTTT	CASSQEFSMNTEAFF
TRBV28	many	12	NA	TRBJ2-7	TGTGCCAGCAGTACGAGCTCCTACGAGCAGTACTTC	CASSTSSYEQYF
TRBV28	many	15	NA	TRBJ1-5	TGTGCCAGCAGTTCCAGCGAGACAGGAAATCAGCCCCAGCATTTT	CASSSSETGNQPQHF
TRBV7-2	few	17	TRBD2	TRBJ2-6	TGTGCCAGCAGCCCTAGCGGGGGGGCCACCGGGGCCAACGTCCTGACTTTC	CASSPSGGATGANVLTF
TRBV25-1	few	15	NA	TRBJ1-2	TGTGCCAGCAGTGACCGGGGCCGGGGGAGCTATGGCGACACCTTC	CASSDRGRGSYGDTF
TRBV18	few	15	NA	TRBJ1-6	TGTGCCAGCTCACCACTCTCCCAGGGTGGTTCACCCCTCCACTTT	CASSPLSQGGSPLHF
TRBV6-2/TRBV6-3	many	15	TRBD1	TRBJ1-5	TGTGCCAGCAGCCCGGACAGGATCCCCAATCAGCCCCAGCATTTT	CASSPDRIPNQPQHF